The T cell receptor (beta chain) under discussion was sequenced for a study of shared clonotypes between healthy human individuals. Researchers ran the assay at a deep level. Original handling: ImmunoSEQ junction-only sequences lacked quality scores, so their filtering differed. Profiled with immunoSEQ multiplex PCR; TCRdb holds only in-frame clones, not every one. V, J and clone size derive from that table, while D and trimming were established from the DNA sequence. Among 150,000 to 200,000 clones listed, around 93% were seen once. Per germline, CDR1 SGHTA and CDR2 FQGNSA. The ends were cut back, 3 bases at V and 2 bases at J, with 18 bases in the middle. The CDR3 covers 17 residues.

The sample consisted of naive CD4+ T cells sorted from blood. Sample subset: CD45RA+ positively selected. V and J are TRBV7-2 and TRBJ2-3; the D is unclear. This sequence was found in a woman aged 30 to 39 in good health. CDR3 bases: TGTGCCAGCAGCTTCCAGACGGTTGTGGCGCCCACAGATACGCAGTATTTT. Translating it yields CASSFQTVVAPTDTQYF.